These T cell receptor beta chains were read from a single sample in a study of cytomegalovirus exposure and HLA in healthy donors. The protocol was immunoSEQ multiplex PCR, while the TCRdb copy is restricted to in-frame clones and leaves out a portion. The table lists about 150,000 clones, around 74% of them singletons. Sequences were obtained from PBMCs. These receptors all stem from a man younger than 30 in good health and CMV-seronegative. The CDR3 runs from the conserved cysteine through the conserved F or W. D genes are given only for firm matches. Size is stated for part of the rows, as once, few or many counts, or as a class when the clone is expanded.

V gene	D gene	clone size	J gene	CDR3 protein	CDR3 DNA
TRBV5-1	NA	NA	TRBJ1-6	CASSSDRPDPLHF	TGCGCCAGCAGCTCCGACAGGCCTGACCCCCTCCACTTT
TRBV29-1	NA	few	TRBJ2-3	CSVVALAPSTDTQYF	TGCAGCGTTGTAGCCCTAGCGCCTAGCACAGATACGCAGTATTTT
TRBV7-6	NA	NA	TRBJ2-1	CASSLCGSGSYNEQFF	TGTGCCAGCAGCTTATGTGGGTCAGGCTCCTACAATGAGCAGTTCTTC
TRBV4-2	TRBD1	NA	TRBJ2-1	CASSQTGTNYNEQFF	TGTGCCAGCAGCCAGACAGGGACCAACTACAATGAGCAGTTCTTC
TRBV30	TRBD1	few	TRBJ1-2	CACFTRAGQGNYGYTF	TGTGCCTGCTTTACTCGGGCGGGACAGGGAAATTATGGCTACACCTTC
TRBV5-1	NA	once	TRBJ2-5	CASSFYRTIQETQYF	TGCGCCAGCAGCTTTTACAGGACTATCCAAGAGACCCAGTACTTC
TRBV7-9	NA	NA	TRBJ2-6	CASSLLGWRTSGANVLTF	TGTGCCAGCAGCTTACTCGGCTGGAGAACCTCTGGGGCCAACGTCCTGACTTTC
TRBV18	NA	NA	TRBJ1-1	CASSPIVSGNTEAFF	TGTGCCAGCTCACCAATTGTGTCGGGGAACACTGAAGCTTTCTTT
TRBV4-1	TRBD2	NA	TRBJ2-1	CASRLTETSGEAGINEQFF	TGCGCCAGCAGACTCACTGAAACTAGCGGGGAGGCCGGCATCAATGAGCAGTTCTTC
TRBV6-4	NA	NA	TRBJ1-2	CASEPHSGSRYGYTF	TGTGCCAGCGAGCCCCACTCAGGGTCCCGGTATGGCTACACCTTC
TRBV19	NA	NA	TRBJ2-3	CAGGGDTQYF	TGTGCCGGAGGTGGGGATACGCAGTATTTT